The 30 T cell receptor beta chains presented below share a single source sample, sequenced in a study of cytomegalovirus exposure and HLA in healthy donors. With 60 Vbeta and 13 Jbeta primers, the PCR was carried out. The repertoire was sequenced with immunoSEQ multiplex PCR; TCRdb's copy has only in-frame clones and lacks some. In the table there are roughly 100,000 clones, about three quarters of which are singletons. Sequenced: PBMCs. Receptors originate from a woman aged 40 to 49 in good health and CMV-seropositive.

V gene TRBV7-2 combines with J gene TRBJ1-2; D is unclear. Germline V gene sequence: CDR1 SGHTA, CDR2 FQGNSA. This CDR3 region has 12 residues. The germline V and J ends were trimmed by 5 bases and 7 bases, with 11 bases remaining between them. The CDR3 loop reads CASSQTGFGYTF. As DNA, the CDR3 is TGTGCCAGCAGCCAGACGGGTTTTGGCTACACCTTC.

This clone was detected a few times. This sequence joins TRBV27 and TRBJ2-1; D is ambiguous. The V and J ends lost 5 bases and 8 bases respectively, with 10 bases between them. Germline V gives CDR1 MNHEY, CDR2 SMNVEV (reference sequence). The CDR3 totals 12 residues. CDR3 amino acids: CASSLPFHEQFF. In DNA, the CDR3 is TGTGCCAGCAGTCTCCCCTTTCATGAGCAGTTCTTC.

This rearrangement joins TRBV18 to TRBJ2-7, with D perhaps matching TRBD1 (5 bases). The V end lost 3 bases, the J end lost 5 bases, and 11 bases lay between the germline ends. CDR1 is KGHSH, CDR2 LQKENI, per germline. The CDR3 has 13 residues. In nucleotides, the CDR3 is TGTGCCAGCTCACCGACAGTGAATGACGAGCAGTACTTC. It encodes CASSPTVNDEQYF.

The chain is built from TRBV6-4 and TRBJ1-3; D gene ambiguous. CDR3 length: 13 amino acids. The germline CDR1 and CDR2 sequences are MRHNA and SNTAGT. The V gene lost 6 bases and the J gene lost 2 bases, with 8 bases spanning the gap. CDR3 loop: CASRETAGNTIYF. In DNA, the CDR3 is TGTGCCAGCAGGGAGACTGCTGGAAACACCATATATTTT.

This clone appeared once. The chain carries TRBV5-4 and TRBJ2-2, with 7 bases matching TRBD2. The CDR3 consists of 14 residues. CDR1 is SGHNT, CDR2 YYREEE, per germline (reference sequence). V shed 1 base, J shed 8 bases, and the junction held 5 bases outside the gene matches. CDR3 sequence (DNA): TGTGCCAGCAGCTTGATGGGCGGGAGAGGGGAGCTGTTTTTT. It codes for CASSLMGGRGELFF.

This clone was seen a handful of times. CDR3 residues: CASRLGQGGRDQTTF. CDR3 DNA sequence: TGTGCCAGCAGGCTTGGACAGGGGGGGCGAGATCAAACCACCTTC. This rearrangement joins TRBV6-1 to TRBJ1-2; 10 bases line up with TRBD1. With V trimmed by 6 bases and J by 13 bases, 17 bases remained unmatched. CDR1 and CDR2 from the germline V gene are MNHNS and SASEGT. The CDR3 consists of 15 residues.

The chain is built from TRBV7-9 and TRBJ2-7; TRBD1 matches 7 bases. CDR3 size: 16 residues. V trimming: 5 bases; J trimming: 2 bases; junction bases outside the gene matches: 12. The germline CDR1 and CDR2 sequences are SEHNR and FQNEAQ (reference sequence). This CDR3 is CASSKGNDRAAYEQYF. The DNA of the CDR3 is TGTGCCAGCAGCAAAGGGAACGACAGGGCCGCCTACGAGCAGTACTTC.

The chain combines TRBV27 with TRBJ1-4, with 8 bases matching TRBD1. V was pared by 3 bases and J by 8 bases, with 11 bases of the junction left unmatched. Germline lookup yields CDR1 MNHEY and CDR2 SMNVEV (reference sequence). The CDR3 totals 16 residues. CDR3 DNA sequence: TGTGCCAGCAGTTTGGGCAGGGGGCGCCCGAGGGAAAAACTGTTTTTT. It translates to CASSLGRGRPREKLFF.

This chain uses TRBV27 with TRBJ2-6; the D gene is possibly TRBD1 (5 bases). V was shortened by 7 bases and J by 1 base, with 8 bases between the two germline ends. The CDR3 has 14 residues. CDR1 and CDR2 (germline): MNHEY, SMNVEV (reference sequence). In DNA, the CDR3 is TGTGCCAGCAAAAGGGGTTCTGGGGCCAACGTCCTGACTTTC. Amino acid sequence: CASKRGSGANVLTF.

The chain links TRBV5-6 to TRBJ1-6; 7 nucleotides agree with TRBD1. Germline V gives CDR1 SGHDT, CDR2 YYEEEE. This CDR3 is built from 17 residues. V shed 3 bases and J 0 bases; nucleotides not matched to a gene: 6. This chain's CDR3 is CASSYRQGRSYNSPLHF. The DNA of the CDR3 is TGTGCCAGCAGCTACCGACAGGGCCGCTCCTATAATTCACCCCTCCACTTT.

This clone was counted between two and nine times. The CDR3 is CASSRSGRALNEQFF. The CDR3 coding sequence is TGTGCCAGCAGTCGTAGCGGGAGGGCCTTAAATGAGCAGTTCTTC. The chain has TRBV7-9 and TRBJ2-1; 11 bases agree with TRBD2. V lost 6 bases to trimming and J lost 7 bases; unmatched junction nucleotides: 8. CDR3 size: 15 residues. Per germline, CDR1 SEHNR and CDR2 FQNEAQ (reference sequence).

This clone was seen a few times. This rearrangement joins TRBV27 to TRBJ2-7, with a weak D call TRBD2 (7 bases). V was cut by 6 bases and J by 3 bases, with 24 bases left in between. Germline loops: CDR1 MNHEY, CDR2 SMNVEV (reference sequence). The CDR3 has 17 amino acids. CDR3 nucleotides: TGTGCCAGCAGGACCCATCTAACAGGGACTAAGCTCTACGAGCAGTACTTC. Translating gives CASRTHLTGTKLYEQYF.

The CDR3 is CAISEPRGLASSTDTQYF. CDR3 DNA sequence: TGTGCCATCAGTGAGCCGAGGGGACTAGCGAGCAGCACAGATACGCAGTATTTT. This chain connects TRBV10-3 to TRBJ2-3, with TRBD2 matching 10 bases. Germline CDR1 reads ENHRY; CDR2 reads SYGVKD. With V trimmed by 2 bases and J by 0 bases, 8 bases remained unmatched. This CDR3 has 18 amino acids.

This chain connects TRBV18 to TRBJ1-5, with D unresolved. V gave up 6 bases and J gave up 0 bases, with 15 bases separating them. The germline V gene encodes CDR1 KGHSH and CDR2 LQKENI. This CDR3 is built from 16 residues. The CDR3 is CASSSSSGISNQPQHF. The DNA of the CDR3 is TGTGCCAGCTCTTCGAGTTCCGGGATTAGCAATCAGCCCCAGCATTTT.

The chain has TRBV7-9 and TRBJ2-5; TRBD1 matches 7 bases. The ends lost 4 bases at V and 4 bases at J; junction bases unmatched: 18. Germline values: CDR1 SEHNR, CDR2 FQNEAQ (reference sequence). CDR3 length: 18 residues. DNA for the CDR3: TGTGCCAGCAGCTCCCACCGCCGACAGGGTGGCGCAGGAGAGACCCAGTACTTC. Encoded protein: CASSSHRRQGGAGETQYF.

The CDR3 reads CGKTGTGGYNEQFF. For the CDR3, the DNA is TGTGGTAAAACCGGGACAGGGGGGTACAATGAGCAGTTCTTC. The chain recombines TRBV6-4 with TRBJ2-1; 11 nucleotides align to TRBD1. The CDR3 loop spans 14 amino acids. Germline loops: CDR1 MRHNA, CDR2 SNTAGT.

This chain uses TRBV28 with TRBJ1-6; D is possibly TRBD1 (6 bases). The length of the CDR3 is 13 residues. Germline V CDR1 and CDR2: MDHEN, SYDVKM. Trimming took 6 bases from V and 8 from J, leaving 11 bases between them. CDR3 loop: CASSWWTDSPLHF. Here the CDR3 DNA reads TGTGCCAGCAGCTGGTGGACAGATTCACCCCTCCACTTT.

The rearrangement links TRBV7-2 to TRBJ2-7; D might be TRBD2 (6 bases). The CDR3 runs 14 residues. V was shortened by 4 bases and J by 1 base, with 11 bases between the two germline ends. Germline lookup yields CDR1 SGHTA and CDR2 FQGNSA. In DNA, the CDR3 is TGTGCCAGCAGCTACCGGGACTTATCCTACGAGCAGTACTTC. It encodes CASSYRDLSYEQYF.

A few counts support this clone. CDR3 in DNA: TGTGCCACCAGCAGACTGCCCCTAAATTCTGGAAACACCATATATTTT. Encoded protein: CATSRLPLNSGNTIYF. The chain joins TRBV15 to TRBJ1-3; D unresolved. Per germline, CDR1 LNHNV and CDR2 YYDKDF (reference sequence). The CDR3 is 16 amino acids. The V and J ends lost 2 bases and 1 base respectively, with 12 bases between them.

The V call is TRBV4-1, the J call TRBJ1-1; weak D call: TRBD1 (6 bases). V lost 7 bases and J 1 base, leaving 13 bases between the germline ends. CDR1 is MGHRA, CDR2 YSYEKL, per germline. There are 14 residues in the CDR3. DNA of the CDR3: TGCGCCAGCACCCCGGGACATAAGAACACTGAAGCTTTCTTT. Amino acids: CASTPGHKNTEAFF.

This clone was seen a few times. CDR3: CASSSPGLWTANEKLFF. The CDR3 coding sequence is TGTGCCAGCAGCTCACCGGGACTTTGGACGGCTAATGAAAAACTGTTTTTT. This chain links TRBV7-9 with TRBJ1-4, with a tentative D call TRBD1 (5 bases). The CDR3 is 17 amino acids. V was trimmed by 4 bases and J by 3 bases, leaving 18 bases between them. The germline gives CDR1 SEHNR, CDR2 FQNEAQ (reference sequence).

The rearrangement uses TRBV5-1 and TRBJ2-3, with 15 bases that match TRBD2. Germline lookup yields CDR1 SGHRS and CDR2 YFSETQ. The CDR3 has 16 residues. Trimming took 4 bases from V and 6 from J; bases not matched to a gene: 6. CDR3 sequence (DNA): TGCGCCAGCAGCCCGGGACTAGCGGGGGGAGGGGATACGCAGTATTTT. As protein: CASSPGLAGGGDTQYF.

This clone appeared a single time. CDR3 sequence (DNA): TGCGCCAGCAGCCAAGGGCTAGGGGCCAACCCCTATGGCTACACCTTC. Its protein product is CASSQGLGANPYGYTF. V is TRBV4-3 and J is TRBJ1-2; D may be TRBD1 (5 bases). Trimming pared 1 base from V and 4 bases from J, leaving 16 bases between. The germline V gene has CDR1 LGHNA and CDR2 YSLEER. The CDR3 loop spans 16 amino acids.

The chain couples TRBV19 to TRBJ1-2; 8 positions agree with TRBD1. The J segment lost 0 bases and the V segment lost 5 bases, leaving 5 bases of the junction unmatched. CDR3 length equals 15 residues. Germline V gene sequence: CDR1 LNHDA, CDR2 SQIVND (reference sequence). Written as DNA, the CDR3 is TGTGCCAGTAGTCCGCGGACAGGGACTAACTATGGCTACACCTTC. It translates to CASSPRTGTNYGYTF.

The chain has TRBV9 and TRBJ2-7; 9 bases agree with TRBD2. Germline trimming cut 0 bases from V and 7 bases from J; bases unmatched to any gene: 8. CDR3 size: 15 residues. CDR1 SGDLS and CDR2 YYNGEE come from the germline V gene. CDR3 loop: CASSVGVAGVGEQYF. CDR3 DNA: TGTGCCAGCAGCGTAGGGGTAGCGGGAGTTGGGGAGCAGTACTTC.

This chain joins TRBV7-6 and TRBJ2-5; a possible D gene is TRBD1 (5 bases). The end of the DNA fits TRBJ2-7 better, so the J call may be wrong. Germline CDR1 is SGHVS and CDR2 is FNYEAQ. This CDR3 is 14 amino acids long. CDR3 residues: CASSLGTGRYEQYF. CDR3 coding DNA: TGTGCCAGCAGCTTAGGTACAGGACGATACGAGCAGTACTTC.

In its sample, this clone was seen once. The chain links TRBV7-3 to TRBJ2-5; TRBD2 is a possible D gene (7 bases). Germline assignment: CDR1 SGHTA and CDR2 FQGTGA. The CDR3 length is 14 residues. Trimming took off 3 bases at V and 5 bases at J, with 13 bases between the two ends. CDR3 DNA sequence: TGTGCCAGCAGCTTGGGGGGGCGCCGGGAGACCCAGTACTTC. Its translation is CASSLGGRRETQYF.

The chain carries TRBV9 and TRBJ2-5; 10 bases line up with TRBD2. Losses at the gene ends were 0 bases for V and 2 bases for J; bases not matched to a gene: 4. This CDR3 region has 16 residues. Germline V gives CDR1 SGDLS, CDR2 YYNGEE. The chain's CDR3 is CASSVATSGAQETQYF. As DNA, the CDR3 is TGTGCCAGCAGCGTAGCTACTAGCGGGGCTCAAGAGACCCAGTACTTC.

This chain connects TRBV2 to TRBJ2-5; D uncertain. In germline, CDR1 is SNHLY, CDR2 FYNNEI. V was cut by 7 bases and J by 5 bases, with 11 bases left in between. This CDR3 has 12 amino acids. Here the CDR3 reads CASIGSKETQYF. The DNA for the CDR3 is TGTGCCAGCATCGGTAGTAAGGAGACCCAGTACTTC.

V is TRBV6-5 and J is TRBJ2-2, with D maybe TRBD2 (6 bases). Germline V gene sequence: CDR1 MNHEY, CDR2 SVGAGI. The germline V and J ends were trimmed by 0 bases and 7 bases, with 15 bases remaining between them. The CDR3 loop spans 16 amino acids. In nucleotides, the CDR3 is TGTGCCAGCAGTTACTCGGTTGATCGGGAGATCGGGGAGCTGTTTTTT. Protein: CASSYSVDREIGELFF.